Sequencing of this T cell receptor beta chain was carried out in a study of cytomegalovirus exposure and HLA in healthy donors. Points from the study as a whole: Most TCRs appeared rarely, but some public TCRs recurred in many donors. Later, an analysis found that common viral pathogens appeared to be linked with several of the most significant clusters.

The PCR made use of 60 Vbeta and 13 Jbeta primers. Clones were read by immunoSEQ multiplex PCR, and TCRdb kept only the in-frame ones, dropping some. Of about 170,000 clones listed, around 78% were seen once; the top ten hold around 3.2%. Deletions cut 4 bases from V and 4 bases from J, with 22 bases between. This CDR3 contains 18 residues. CDR1 is KGHSH, CDR2 LQKENI, per germline. For this clone: The antigen remains undetermined.

Sequenced input: PBMCs. J is TRBJ1-4 and V is TRBV18; D gene ambiguous. The sequence was obtained from a woman between 50 and 59 years old in good health and CMV-seropositive. In DNA, the CDR3 is TGTGCCAGCTCACGCCCGCTCGGTCCGGGCCGGGGTAATGAAAAACTGTTTTTT. This codes for CASSRPLGPGRGNEKLFF.